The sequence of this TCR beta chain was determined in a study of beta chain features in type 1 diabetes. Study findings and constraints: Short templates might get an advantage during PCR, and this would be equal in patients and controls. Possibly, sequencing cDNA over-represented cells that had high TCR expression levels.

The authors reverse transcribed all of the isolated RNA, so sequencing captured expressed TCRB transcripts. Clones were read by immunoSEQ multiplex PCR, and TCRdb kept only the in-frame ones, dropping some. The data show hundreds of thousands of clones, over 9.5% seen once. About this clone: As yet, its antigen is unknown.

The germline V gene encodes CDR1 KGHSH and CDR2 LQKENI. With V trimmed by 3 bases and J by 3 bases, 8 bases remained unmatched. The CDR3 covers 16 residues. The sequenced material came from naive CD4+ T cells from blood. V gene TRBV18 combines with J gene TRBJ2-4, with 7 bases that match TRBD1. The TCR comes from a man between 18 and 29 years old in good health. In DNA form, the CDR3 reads TGTGCCAGCTCACCGCGCGACAGGGTTTTCAAAAACATTCAGTACTTC. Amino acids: CASSPRDRVFKNIQYF.